A single TCR beta chain is shown here with its context. The antigen is not known. The data are from a study of memory CD4+ T cells and cytomegalovirus serostatus. Study as a whole: Donors were healthy Belgian adults, 10 or so CMV seropositive and 24 seronegative.

The sort gate was single viable CD3+CD4+CD8-CD45RO+ cells for memory CD4+ T cells. Study outcomes and limitations: Each of 65 to 75 CMV-associated TCRbeta sequences occurred in one to five individuals.

Data came from immunoSEQ multiplex PCR; TCRdb stores just in-frame clones and leaves some out. Of 40,000 or so clones in the sample, around three quarters were seen once. V was clipped by 5 bases and J by 1 base; unmatched bases: 4. The CDR3 is made up of 17 amino acids. Germline CDR1 and CDR2: SGHVS and FQNEAQ. V usage is TRBV7-8 and J usage is TRBJ2-1, with 14 bases that match TRBD2. The sequenced material came from memory CD4+ T cells from blood. The source is an adult in good health and CMV-seronegative. This CDR3 is CASSLGLAGGSYNEQFF. In DNA, the CDR3 is TGTGCCAGCAGCCTAGGACTAGCGGGAGGTTCCTACAATGAGCAGTTCTTC.